This TCR beta chain comes out of a study of blood T cells in healthy people across ages. With a J-beta primer mix and a sample-barcoded 5' primer, a second PCR ran about 6 to 11 cycles. MiXCR was run by TCRdb on the 5' RACE reads, yielding one entry per CDR3 protein. The sample comprises 1.5 million to 2 million distinct CDR3 sequences, 28% of which are singletons, and 7.7% rests with the top ten. General study points: There was a strong correlation between TCR beta diversity and naive T cell percentage. Lack of knowledge of donor CMV status possibly confounded expanded clonotype changes.

This clonotype was found a few times. Its antigen is currently unknown. Every sample gave at least 6 micrograms of total RNA when it was extracted. The CDR3 length is 14 residues. CDR1 LGHNA and CDR2 YSLEER come from the germline V gene. Trimming took 0 bases from V and 3 from J, leaving 6 bases between them. Sequencing was performed on blood. The V call is TRBV4-3, the J call TRBJ2-4; D uncertain. The clonotype was recovered from a woman aged 25 to 39 in good health. The CDR3 nucleotides are TGCGCCAGCAGCCAAGACCTGATCAAAAACATTCAGTACTTC. Translated: CASSQDLIKNIQYF.